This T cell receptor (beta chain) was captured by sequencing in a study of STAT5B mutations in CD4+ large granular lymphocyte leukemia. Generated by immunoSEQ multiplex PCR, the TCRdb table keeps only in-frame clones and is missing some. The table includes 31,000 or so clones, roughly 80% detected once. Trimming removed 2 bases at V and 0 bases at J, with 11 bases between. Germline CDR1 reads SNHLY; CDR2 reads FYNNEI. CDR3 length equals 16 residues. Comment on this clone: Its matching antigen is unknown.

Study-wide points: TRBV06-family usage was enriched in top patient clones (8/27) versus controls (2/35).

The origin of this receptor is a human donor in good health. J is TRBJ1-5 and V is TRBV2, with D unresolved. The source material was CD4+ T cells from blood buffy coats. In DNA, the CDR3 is TGTGCCAGCAGTGAAATCGGAGCGAATAGCAATCAGCCCCAGCATTTT. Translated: CASSEIGANSNQPQHF.